Shown below are 7 T cell receptor beta chains from a single sample sequenced in a study of blood T cell repertoires in COVID-19. Generated by immunoSEQ multiplex PCR, the TCRdb table keeps only in-frame clones and is missing some. The table lists roughly 230,000 clones, 90% of them singletons. The specimen sequenced was peripheral blood. Receptor source: a woman aged 55-69 years with COVID-19, enrolled during active disease.

CDR3 protein: CAWELNTGELFF. The CDR3 DNA sequence: TGTGCCTGGGAACTGAACACCGGGGAGCTGTTTTTT. The chain combines TRBV30 with TRBJ2-2, with unresolved D. This CDR3 spans 12 amino acids. V was pared by 5 bases and J by 1 base, with 5 bases between. Germline V gene sequence: CDR1 GTSNPN, CDR2 SVGIG (reference sequence).

The V call is TRBV5-5, the J call TRBJ2-1; D not resolved. CDR1 and CDR2 from the germline V gene are SGHKS and YYEKEE (reference sequence). The length of the CDR3 is 16 residues. V lost 2 bases and J 2 bases, leaving 14 bases between the germline ends. CDR3 nucleotide sequence: TGTGCCAGCAGCTTACTTACAGTTTTTCCCTACAATGAGCAGTTCTTC. This gives the protein CASSLLTVFPYNEQFF.

This clone has a single count. This rearrangement joins TRBV5-4 to TRBJ1-2; 8 nucleotides agree with TRBD1. The ends lost 5 bases at V and 3 bases at J; junction bases unmatched: 3. From germline, CDR1 is SGHNT and CDR2 YYREEE (reference sequence). This CDR3 contains 13 residues. The CDR3: CASSLTGDYGYTF. In DNA form, the CDR3 reads TGTGCCAGCAGTTTGACAGGGGACTATGGCTACACCTTC.

This chain connects TRBV5-6 to TRBJ1-2; no clear D. Germline V gene data show CDR1 as SGHDT and CDR2 as YYEEEE. This CDR3 comprises 14 residues. Trimming removed 1 base from V and 3 bases from J, with 10 bases in between. DNA of the CDR3: TGTGCCAGCAGCTTGTCCTCGCTACACTATGGCTACACCTTC. This codes for CASSLSSLHYGYTF.

The V and J genes are TRBV3-1 (or the pseudogene TRBV3-2) and TRBJ2-1, with TRBD2 matching over 10 bases. Trimming at V came to 8 bases and at J to 3 bases, leaving 10 bases not matched to a gene. CDR1 and CDR2 (germline): LGHDT, YNNKEL (reference sequence). CDR3 length: 16 amino acids. CDR3 DNA: TGTGCCAGCGAGGGTGACTCTAGCGGGGGCTACAATGAGCAGTTCTTC. Protein product: CASEGDSSGGYNEQFF.

CDR3 protein: CASSLGSGGSYNEQFF. Written as DNA, the CDR3 is TGTGCCAGCAGCTTAGGGTCCGGGGGCTCCTACAATGAGCAGTTCTTC. The chain carries TRBV7-8 and TRBJ2-1, with a weak D call TRBD2 (6 bases). The CDR3 covers 16 residues. The V gene's germline CDR1 is SGHVS and CDR2 FQNEAQ. V was shortened by 1 base and J by 0 bases, with 10 bases between the two germline ends.

The CDR3 region is CASSSLGLDGYTF. Written as DNA, the CDR3 is TGTGCCAGCAGTTCCCTTGGCCTGGATGGCTACACCTTC. This chain connects TRBV6-5 to TRBJ1-2, with D unresolved. V lost 4 bases and J lost 6, with 12 bases in between. In germline, CDR1 is MNHEY, CDR2 SVGAGI. The CDR3 sequence is 13 residues long.